Below, 5 T cell receptor beta chains from the same sample are listed, as sequenced in a study of CD8+ T cells in alopecia areata (dated by TCRdb to the late 2010s). Library construction relied on the immunoSEQ multiplex PCR assay. RNA was extracted from all samples and reverse transcribed into cDNA as template for TCR sequencing. Imported from immuneACCESS, the table was reduced by TCRdb to in-frame sequences with V and J called. These copies leave out some clones; in studies compared against another copy, an unresolved V gene accounts for under half, and the cause of the remainder is not known. Counted in this sample were roughly 98,000 clones; under 70% of them appeared once. Of the sample, roughly 15% is held by the ten largest clones. The sample's time point label, in plain terms: about 4 weeks on oral tofacitinib. The meaning of the sample's treatment or condition label: oral pan-JAK inhibitor, 5-10 mg twice daily.

The sequences come from CD8+ T cells sorted from blood, collected at week 4, from a patient treated with tofacitinib. The receptors were gathered from a human donor with alopecia areata.

The chain is built from TRBV29-1 and TRBJ1-5, with D maybe TRBD1 (6 bases). Looked up from germline, CDR1 is SQVTM and CDR2 is ANQGSEA. The CDR3 is made up of 14 amino acids. V was cut by 3 bases and J by 7 bases, with 16 bases left in between. CDR3 sequence: CSVEGGRGDQPQHF. In DNA form, the CDR3 reads TGCAGCGTTGAGGGGGGCAGGGGCGACCAGCCCCAGCATTTT.

The V call is TRBV19, the J call TRBJ2-6; 8 nucleotides align to TRBD1. The junction had 11 bases not matched to a gene; V was cut back by 4 bases and J by 0 bases. The CDR3 extends over 19 amino acids. Germline V CDR1 and CDR2: LNHDA, SQIVND (reference sequence). The CDR3 is CASSTSGWTGRSGANVLTF. For the CDR3, the DNA is TGTGCCAGTAGTACCTCAGGGTGGACAGGGCGCTCTGGGGCCAACGTCCTGACTTTC.

Comments on this clone: Other DNA sequences in this specimen translate into the identical CDR3. The chain employs TRBV5-1 and TRBJ2-7; D possibly corresponds to TRBD1 (5 bases). This CDR3 region has 13 residues. V lost 0 bases and J 1 base, leaving 5 bases between the germline ends. Germline loops: CDR1 SGHRS, CDR2 YFSETQ. This CDR3 is CASSLGQSYEQYF. The CDR3 nucleotides are TGCGCCAGCAGCTTGGGACAGTCCTACGAGCAGTACTTC.

The V gene is TRBV6-5, the J gene TRBJ2-7; 8 nucleotides agree with TRBD2. The CDR3 has 14 residues. The V gene end was trimmed by 7 bases and the J gene end by 3 bases; junction bases not matched to a gene: 8. Germline CDR1 reads MNHEY; CDR2 reads SVGAGI. The CDR3 sequence is CASIKIGTSYEQYF. CDR3 DNA: TGTGCCAGCATTAAAATTGGGACTAGCTACGAGCAGTACTTC.

The chain carries TRBV29-1 and TRBJ1-1; D gene ambiguous. The CDR3 has 11 residues. The ends were cut back, 6 bases at V and 8 bases at J, with 13 bases in the middle. The germline CDR1 and CDR2 sequences are SQVTM and ANQGSEA. The CDR3 sequence is CSVRGAEEAFF. CDR3 sequence (DNA): TGCAGCGTCCGGGGAGCGGAAGAAGCTTTCTTT.